A single sample is the source of the 10 T cell receptor beta chains below, sequenced in a study of T cell changes during pregnancy in multiple sclerosis. Repertoires were generated with immunoSEQ multiplex PCR, while TCRdb's copy carries only in-frame clones and drops some. The repertoire consists of around 53,000 clones, with 92% occurring once and the leading ten covering approximately 0.64%. The starting material was CD4+ T cells from peripheral blood mononuclear cells, obtained after pregnancy. These receptors were obtained from a female donor with multiple sclerosis, enrolled in a pregnancy study.

The V gene is TRBV6-5, the J gene TRBJ2-2; no firm D call. V was shortened by 0 bases and J by 6 bases, with 8 bases between the two germline ends. Per the germline V gene, CDR1 is MNHEY and CDR2 is SVGAGI. This CDR3 has 14 amino acids. CDR3 bases: TGTGCCAGCAGTTACTCGAGACGGGCCGGGGAGCTGTTTTTT. This encodes CASSYSRRAGELFF.

This clone has just one count. The chain carries TRBV30 and TRBJ2-5, with D perhaps matching TRBD1 (6 bases). The germline gives CDR1 GTSNPN, CDR2 SVGIG (reference sequence). This CDR3 region has 13 residues. The V gene lost 6 bases and the J gene lost 5 bases, with 16 bases spanning the gap. Written as DNA, the CDR3 is TGTGCCTGCACCGGGACACTAATGGAGACCCAGTACTTC. Its protein is CACTGTLMETQYF.

V is TRBV19 and J is TRBJ1-1; 11 nucleotides align to TRBD1. V was pared by 4 bases and J by 1 base, with 5 bases of the junction left unmatched. The CDR3 sequence is 16 residues long. The germline V gene has CDR1 LNHDA and CDR2 SQIVND (reference sequence). The CDR3 DNA reads TGTGCCAGTAGTAGGACAGGGGGCGTTAAGAACACTGAAGCTTTCTTT. It encodes CASSRTGGVKNTEAFF.

Worth noting for this clone: Compared with germline, one end of the junction differs, possibly owing to a read error. The rearrangement uses TRBV5-6 and TRBJ2-7, with 7 bases that match TRBD2. This CDR3 is 9 amino acids long. Per the germline V gene, CDR1 is SGHDT and CDR2 is YYEEEE. CDR3 nucleotides: TGTGCCAGCAGCTTGGGGGGGGGCTTC. Amino acids: CASSLGGGF.

This clone was found once. The rearrangement joins TRBV6-4 to TRBJ2-1, with TRBD2 matching over 11 bases. V shed 6 bases and J 4 bases; nucleotides not matched to a gene: 2. Germline V gene lookup returns CDR1 MRHNA and CDR2 SNTAGT. This CDR3 is 14 amino acids long. The CDR3 DNA follows: TGTGCCAGCAGCGGGACTAGCGGATACAATGAGCAGTTCTTC. This gives the protein CASSGTSGYNEQFF.

V gene TRBV5-4 combines with J gene TRBJ1-2, with D possibly TRBD1 on 6 matching bases. Germline values: CDR1 SGHNT, CDR2 YYREEE (reference sequence). The CDR3 consists of 15 residues. The V end lost 4 bases, the J end lost 2 bases, and 15 bases lay between the germline ends. The CDR3 nucleotides read TGTGCCAGCAGCCTTACAGGGCTCCGAAACTATGGCTACACCTTC. Translation gives CASSLTGLRNYGYTF.

V usage is TRBV9 and J usage is TRBJ2-5, with 11 nucleotides matching TRBD2. Germline V lookup: CDR1 SGDLS, CDR2 YYNGEE. The V gene end was trimmed by 2 bases and the J gene end by 4 bases; junction bases not matched to a gene: 7. This CDR3 has 16 amino acids. CDR3 sequence: CASSVSSSGGRETQYF. DNA for the CDR3: TGTGCCAGCAGCGTCAGCTCTAGCGGGGGGCGAGAGACCCAGTACTTC.

The chain uses TRBV25-1 and TRBJ1-3; D is ambiguous. The CDR3 sequence is 15 residues long. Trimming left V 2 bases short and J 4 bases short, with 12 bases between. The germline V gene has CDR1 MGHDK and CDR2 SYGVNS. The CDR3, as DNA: TGTGCCAGCAGTGAACTTAGGAGGTCCGGAAACACCATATATTTT. Protein sequence: CASSELRRSGNTIYF.

This sequence joins TRBV7-2 and TRBJ1-5; 8 bases match TRBD1. The CDR3 loop spans 13 amino acids. Germline V gene sequence: CDR1 SGHTA, CDR2 FQGNSA. With V trimmed by 5 bases and J by 5 bases, 2 bases remained unmatched. CDR3 DNA: TGTGCCAGCAGCCCGGACAGGGATCAGCCCCAGCATTTT. Encoded protein: CASSPDRDQPQHF.

In DNA form, the CDR3 reads TGCAGCGTTGTAAGGGGCTTCTGGTTTGATTCACCCCTCCACTTT. This sequence encodes CSVVRGFWFDSPLHF. The chain recombines TRBV29-1 with TRBJ1-6; the D gene is possibly TRBD1 (5 bases). Between the trimmed V and J ends, which lost 4 bases and 8 bases, there was a span of 18 bases. The CDR3 runs 15 residues. The germline gives CDR1 SQVTM, CDR2 ANQGSEA.